The 11 T cell receptor beta chains below were found in one sample sequenced in a study of post-analysis software for immune sequencing data. Study-wide points: Included in a set of roughly 5 TRBV segments more frequent in patients than controls were TRBV5-6, TRBV5-1 and TRBV20-1.

Their specific antigens are unknown. Incorporated into the TCR beta cDNA libraries were unique molecular identifiers, which served to reduce PCR and sequencing biases. Each CDR3 protein gets one entry after TCRdb re-called the PCR reads with MiXCR. The table lists about 680,000 distinct CDR3 sequences, approximately 59% of them singletons. The sample taken for sequencing was blood. Source of these receptors: a girl aged 2 to 10 with multiple sclerosis.

The V gene is TRBV12-3 or TRBV12-4, the J gene TRBJ2-1; 7 nucleotides line up with TRBD1. V dropped 5 bases and J dropped 9; count of bases not matched to a gene: 4. The CDR3 is made up of 12 amino acids. As DNA, the CDR3 is TGTGCCAGCAGTATCAGGGGGACTGAGCAGTTCTTC. This encodes CASSIRGTEQFF.

V is TRBV12-3 or TRBV12-4 and J is TRBJ1-6, with unresolved D. V was cut by 2 bases and J by 7 bases, with 6 bases left in between. This CDR3 has 13 amino acids. In nucleotides, the CDR3 is TGTGCCAGCAGTTTAAATTTAAATTCACCCCTCCACTTT. It specifies CASSLNLNSPLHF.

J is TRBJ2-5 and V is TRBV20-1; 7 bases line up with TRBD1. V lost 5 bases to trimming and J lost 1 base; unmatched junction nucleotides: 4. Germline V gene sequence: CDR1 DFQATT, CDR2 SNEGSKA (reference sequence). This CDR3 contains 13 residues. The CDR3 DNA is TGCAGTGCTGGCCGGGACAGCCAAGAGACCCAGTACTTC. Amino acid sequence: CSAGRDSQETQYF.

V and J are TRBV6-5 and TRBJ2-1, with a weak D call TRBD1 (6 bases). Germline V gene data show CDR1 as MNHEY and CDR2 as SVGAGI. The CDR3 has 14 amino acids. V was cut by 6 bases and J by 4 bases, with 13 bases left in between. The CDR3 DNA reads TGTGCCAGCAGGTGGGGGCCGAATTACAATGAGCAGTTCTTC. This codes for CASRWGPNYNEQFF.

V and J are TRBV24-1 and TRBJ2-6, with no clear D. The germline gives CDR1 KGHDR, CDR2 SFDVKD. Trimming took off 3 bases at V and 0 bases at J, with 11 bases between the two ends. CDR3 length: 17 amino acids. CDR3 residues: CATSDPHDISGANVLTF. The CDR3 nucleotides read TGTGCCACCAGTGATCCCCACGACATCTCTGGGGCCAACGTCCTGACTTTC.

The chain combines TRBV3-1 with TRBJ2-1; a possible D gene is TRBD2 (6 bases). CDR3 size: 13 residues. V was trimmed by 4 bases and J by 8 bases, leaving 12 bases between them. Germline CDR1 is LGHDT and CDR2 is YNNKEL (reference sequence). In DNA, the CDR3 is TGTGCCAGCAGCCGACTAGTATGGGATGAGCAGTTCTTC. It is translated as CASSRLVWDEQFF.

This chain uses TRBV6-6 with TRBJ2-7, with TRBD1 matching 9 bases. CDR1 MNHNY and CDR2 SVGAGI come from the germline V gene (reference sequence). V lost 2 bases, J lost 7 bases, and 6 bases stayed unmatched. CDR3 length: 14 residues. The CDR3 DNA reads as TGTGCCAGCAGTTACGACAGGGGGGGGCTGGAGCAGTACTTC. Translated: CASSYDRGGLEQYF.

The chain couples TRBV12-3 or TRBV12-4 to TRBJ2-3; 10 bases are shared with TRBD1. V lost 5 bases, J lost 6 bases, and 5 bases stayed unmatched. The CDR3 sequence is 14 residues long. The DNA for the CDR3 is TGTGCCAGCAGTCTAGGGACAGGGGACGATACGCAGTATTTT. Its protein product is CASSLGTGDDTQYF.

This clonotype was seen repeatedly, ten times or more. V usage is TRBV7-2 and J usage is TRBJ2-4, with TRBD1 matching over 8 bases. The trim removed 5 bases at V and 0 bases at J, leaving 6 bases unmatched. This CDR3 spans 16 amino acids. Germline V CDR1 and CDR2: SGHTA, FQGNSA. Here the CDR3 DNA reads TGTGCCAGCAGCCCTCGGACAGGGCTAGCCAAAAACATTCAGTACTTC. Its protein product is CASSPRTGLAKNIQYF.

The gene calls are TRBV14 and TRBJ2-3, with a tentative D call TRBD1 (5 bases). The CDR3 totals 12 residues. Trimming cost V 0 bases and J 8 bases, with 6 bases left between them. Germline CDR1 SGHDN, CDR2 FVKESK. CDR3 DNA sequence: TGTGCCAGCAGCCAAGACAGGGTTACGCAGTATTTT. It specifies CASSQDRVTQYF.

The chain is built from TRBV4-1 and TRBJ2-7; 12 bases match TRBD2. Looked up from germline, CDR1 is MGHRA and CDR2 is YSYEKL. This CDR3 spans 16 amino acids. The junction had 5 bases not matched to a gene; V was cut back by 3 bases and J by 2 bases. Written as DNA, the CDR3 is TGCGCCAGCAGCCAGCCGACTAGCGGGAGAGCCTACGAGCAGTACTTC. Translating gives CASSQPTSGRAYEQYF.